Following are 3 T cell receptor beta chains from one sample sequenced in a study of shared clonotypes between healthy human individuals. Clones were read by immunoSEQ multiplex PCR, and TCRdb kept only the in-frame ones, dropping some. The table has approximately 470,000 clones, around 85% seen once. The sequenced sample consisted of PBMCs. These receptors were obtained from a woman between 40 and 50 years old in good health. Some clones in this sample may be carry-over from other donors' samples.

The rearrangement joins TRBV11-2 to TRBJ2-7, with 10 bases that match TRBD1. Germline loops: CDR1 SGHAT, CDR2 FQNNGV. This CDR3 is 14 amino acids long. The V gene end was trimmed by 5 bases and the J gene end by 4 bases; junction bases not matched to a gene: 5. This chain's CDR3 is CASSLRTGGYEQYF. CDR3 sequence (DNA): TGTGCCAGCAGCCTCCGGACAGGGGGTTACGAGCAGTACTTC.

A word on this clone: This sequence is one base from a far larger clone and is likely a read error. This sequence joins TRBV28 and TRBJ2-5; a possible D gene is TRBD1 (5 bases). The V gene's germline CDR1 is MDHEN and CDR2 SYDVKM. The CDR3 extends over 13 amino acids. Trimming pared 6 bases from V and 5 bases from J, leaving 13 bases between. The CDR3 sequence: CASRRQRWETQYF. The CDR3 nucleotides read TGTGCCAGCAGGAGACAGAGGTGGGAGACCCAGTACTTC. The variable domain in full, completed from reference TRBV28 and TRBJ2-5, reads DVKVTQSSRYLVKRTGEKVFLECVQDMDHENMFWYRQDPGLGLRLIYFSYDVKMKEKGDIPEGYSVSREKKERFSLILESASTNQTSMYLCASRRQRWETQYFGPGTRLLVL.

This clone was counted a single time. A far larger clone is off by one base, so a read error is likely. Other DNA sequences from this sample encode an identical CDR3 as well. The J gene is TRBJ1-2, the V gene TRBV30; TRBD1 is a possible D gene (6 bases). V was trimmed by 0 bases and J by 11 bases, leaving 19 bases between them. This CDR3 spans 14 amino acids. Per the germline V gene, CDR1 is GTSNPN and CDR2 is SVGIG (reference sequence). The CDR3 sequence: CAWSVLSGAGGYTF. CDR3 in DNA: TGTGCCTGGAGTGTACTGTCGGGGGCGGGTGGTTACACCTTC.